This TCR beta chain was recovered during a study of blood T cell repertoires in COVID-19. Study information: Donors in the United States, Italy and Spain gave samples during acute or convalescent COVID-19.

Authors' data handling: Researchers report that nucleated cell counts were estimated from reference gene primer amplification. Method: immunoSEQ multiplex PCR; TCRdb's copy keeps in-frame clones and lacks some. V and J calls and clone size are copied from that table; D and trimming were computed from the DNA. The sample has 130,000 or so clones; 88% are singletons. The sample consisted of peripheral blood. The clonotype was recovered from an older woman with acute or convalescent COVID-19.

CDR3 sequence: CASSPATVGEKLFF. The DNA of the CDR3 is TGTGCCAGCTCACCAGCGACAGTCGGTGAAAAACTGTTTTTT. The gene calls are TRBV18 and TRBJ1-4; a possible D gene is TRBD1 (5 bases). Germline CDR1 reads KGHSH; CDR2 reads LQKENI. The CDR3 covers 14 residues. Trimming cost V 2 bases and J 7 bases, with 11 bases left between them.